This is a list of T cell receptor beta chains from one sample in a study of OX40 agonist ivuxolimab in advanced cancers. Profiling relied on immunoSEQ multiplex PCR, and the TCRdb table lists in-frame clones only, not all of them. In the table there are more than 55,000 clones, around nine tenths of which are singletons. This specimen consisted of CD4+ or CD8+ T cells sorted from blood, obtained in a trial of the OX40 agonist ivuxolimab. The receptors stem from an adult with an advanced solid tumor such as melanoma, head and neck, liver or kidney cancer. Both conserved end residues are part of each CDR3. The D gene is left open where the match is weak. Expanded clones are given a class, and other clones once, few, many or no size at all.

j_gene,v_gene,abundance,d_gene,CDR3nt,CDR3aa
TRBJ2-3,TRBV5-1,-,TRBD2,TGCGCCAGCAGCTTGACCAAGCGGGGGGGCACAGATACGCAGTATTTT,CASSLTKRGGTDTQYF
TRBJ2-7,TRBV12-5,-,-,TGTGCTAGTGGTTTCATGACTAGTTACGAGCAGTACTTC,CASGFMTSYEQYF
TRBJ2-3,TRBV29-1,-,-,TGCAGCGTTCGGCAGGATACAGATACGCAGTATTTT,CSVRQDTDTQYF
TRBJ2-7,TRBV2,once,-,TGTGCCAGCAGTGGCATGGCAGGGGGGGAGCAGTACTTC,CASSGMAGGEQYF
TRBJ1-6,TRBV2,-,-,TGTGCCAGCAGTGAATGGGTTCCGCCGGCCCTCCACTTT,CASSEWVPPALHF
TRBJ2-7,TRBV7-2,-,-,TGTGCCAGCAGCTCCCGCTCTAGCTCCTACGAGCAGTACTTC,CASSSRSSSYEQYF
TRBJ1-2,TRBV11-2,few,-,TGTGCCAGCACCCCCGCGGGGGGTAACTATGGCTACACCTTC,CASTPAGGNYGYTF
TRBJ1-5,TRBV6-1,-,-,TGTGCCAGCAGCGTCGATTGGGGCAATCAGCCCCAGCATTTT,CASSVDWGNQPQHF
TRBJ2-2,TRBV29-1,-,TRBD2,TGCAGCGTTGAAGATCCCAACCCGGGAGGGGGAACCGGGGAGCTGTTTTTT,CSVEDPNPGGGTGELFF
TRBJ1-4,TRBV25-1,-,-,TGTGCCAGCAGTGAGCCTACTGGATACAGGGTGGGGAATGAAAAACTGTTTTTT,CASSEPTGYRVGNEKLFF
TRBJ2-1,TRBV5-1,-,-,TGCGCCAGCAGCCAAGGGGTATCCCGGAAGGGGCACAATGAGCAGTTCTTC,CASSQGVSRKGHNEQFF
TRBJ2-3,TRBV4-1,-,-,TGCGCCAGCAGCCCCACCGCTACCCCTGGGAGCACAGATACGCAGTATTTT,CASSPTATPGSTDTQYF
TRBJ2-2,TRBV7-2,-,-,TGTGCCAGCAGCTTAAATAGCGGCGGCACCGGGGAGCTGTTTTTT,CASSLNSGGTGELFF
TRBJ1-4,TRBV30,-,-,TGTGCCTGGAGTGTAAGGGACCTGGATAGAGCGGGTCCTAATGAAAAACTGTTTTTT,CAWSVRDLDRAGPNEKLFF
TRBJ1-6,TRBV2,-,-,TGTGCCAGCAGTGTGTCAACCGGGCGGAATTCACCCCTCCACTTT,CASSVSTGRNSPLHF
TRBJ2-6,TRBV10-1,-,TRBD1,TGCGCCAGCACTAAGGGACAGTTCTCTGGGGCCAACGTCCTGACTTTC,CASTKGQFSGANVLTF
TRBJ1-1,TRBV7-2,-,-,TGTGCCAGCAGCTTGGACAGGAACACTGAAGCTTTCTTT,CASSLDRNTEAFF
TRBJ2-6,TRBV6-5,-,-,TGTGCCAGCACAGGGGCCTCTGGGGCCAACGTCCTGACTTTC,CASTGASGANVLTF
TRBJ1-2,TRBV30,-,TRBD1,TGTGCCTGGAGTGTGATAAGGGGGCATTTTTATGGCTACACCTTC,CAWSVIRGHFYGYTF
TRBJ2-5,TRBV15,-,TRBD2,TGTGCCACCGCGACTAGCGGGGGGCCTTCCCAGTACTTC,CATATSGGPSQYF
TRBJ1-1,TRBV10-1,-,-,TGCGCCAGCAGTACCGGGACCCCGGTCACTGAAGCTTTCTTT,CASSTGTPVTEAFF
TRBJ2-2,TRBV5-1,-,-,TGCGCCAGCAGCTTGGTCGGACGGGCCGGGGAGCTGTTTTTT,CASSLVGRAGELFF
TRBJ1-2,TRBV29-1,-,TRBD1,TGCAGCGTCGCGAGAGAGGGTACCAGGGGGACTCCCACCTTC,CSVAREGTRGTPTF
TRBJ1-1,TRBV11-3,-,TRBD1,TGTGCCAGCAGCTTAACCCCAGGGGGCACTGAAGCTTTCTTT,CASSLTPGGTEAFF
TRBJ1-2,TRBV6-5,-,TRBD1,TGTGCCAGCAGTTCTGGGGGGACAGGGGGCGGCTATGGCTACACCTTC,CASSSGGTGGGYGYTF
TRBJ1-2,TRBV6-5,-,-,TGTGCCAGCAGTTACTCGAACTCCGCATACTATGGCTACACCTTC,CASSYSNSAYYGYTF